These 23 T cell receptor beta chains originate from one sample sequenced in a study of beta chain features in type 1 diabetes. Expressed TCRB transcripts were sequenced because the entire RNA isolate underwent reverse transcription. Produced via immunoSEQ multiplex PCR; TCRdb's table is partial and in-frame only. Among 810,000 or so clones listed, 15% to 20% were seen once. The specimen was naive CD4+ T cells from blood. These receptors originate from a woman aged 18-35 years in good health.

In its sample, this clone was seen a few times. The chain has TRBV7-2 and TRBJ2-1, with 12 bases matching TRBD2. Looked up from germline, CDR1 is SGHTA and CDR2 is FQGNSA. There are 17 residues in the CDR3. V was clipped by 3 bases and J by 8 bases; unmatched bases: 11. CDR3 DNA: TGTGCCAGCAGCTTCTACTACCCACTAGCGGGAGGCGATGAGCAGTTCTTC. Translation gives CASSFYYPLAGGDEQFF. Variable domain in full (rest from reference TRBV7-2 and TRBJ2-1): GAGVSQSPSNKVTEKGKDVELRCDPISGHTALYWYRQSLGQGLEFLIYFQGNSAPDKSGLPSDRFSAERTGGSVSTLTIQRTQQEDSAVYLCASSFYYPLAGGDEQFFGPGTRLTVL.

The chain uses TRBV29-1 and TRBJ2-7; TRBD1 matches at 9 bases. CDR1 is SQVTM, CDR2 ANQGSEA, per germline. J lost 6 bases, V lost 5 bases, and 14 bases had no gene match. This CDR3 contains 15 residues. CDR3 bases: TGCAGCGTTTATGAACCCGGGACAGGGTCGCGCGAGCAGTACTTC. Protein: CSVYEPGTGSREQYF.

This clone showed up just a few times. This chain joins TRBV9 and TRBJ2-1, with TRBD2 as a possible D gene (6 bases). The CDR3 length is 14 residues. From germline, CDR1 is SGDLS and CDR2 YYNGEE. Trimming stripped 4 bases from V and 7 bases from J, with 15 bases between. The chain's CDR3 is CASSPVWSGNEQFF. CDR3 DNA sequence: TGTGCCAGCAGCCCGGTTTGGAGCGGGAATGAGCAGTTCTTC.

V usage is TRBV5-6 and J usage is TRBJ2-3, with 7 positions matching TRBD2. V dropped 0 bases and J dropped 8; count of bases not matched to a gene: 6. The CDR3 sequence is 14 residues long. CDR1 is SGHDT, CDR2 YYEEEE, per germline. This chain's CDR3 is CASSLVGRIVTQYF. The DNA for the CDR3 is TGTGCCAGCAGCTTGGTCGGGAGGATCGTTACGCAGTATTTT.

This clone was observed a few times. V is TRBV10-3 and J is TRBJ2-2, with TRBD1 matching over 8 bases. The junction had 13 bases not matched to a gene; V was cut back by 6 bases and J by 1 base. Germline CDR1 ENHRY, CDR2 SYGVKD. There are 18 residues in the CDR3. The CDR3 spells CAISGQGATLRNTGELFF. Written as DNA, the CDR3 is TGTGCCATCAGCGGCCAGGGGGCGACGCTCCGGAACACCGGGGAGCTGTTTTTT.

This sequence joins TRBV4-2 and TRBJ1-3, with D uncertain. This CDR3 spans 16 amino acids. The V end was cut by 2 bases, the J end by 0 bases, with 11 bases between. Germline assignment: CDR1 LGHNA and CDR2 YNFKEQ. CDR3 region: CASSQSRLGSGNTIYF. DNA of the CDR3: TGTGCCAGCAGCCAATCCCGACTTGGCTCTGGAAACACCATATATTTT.

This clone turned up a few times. The CDR3 DNA follows: TGTGCCAGCAGTTCCGGGGTCCTTGATGAAAAACTGTTTTTT. Amino acids: CASSSGVLDEKLFF. The chain has TRBV28 and TRBJ1-4, with D hard to call. CDR1 is MDHEN, CDR2 SYDVKM, per germline. This CDR3 contains 14 residues. Deletions cut 4 bases from V and 6 bases from J, with 12 bases between.

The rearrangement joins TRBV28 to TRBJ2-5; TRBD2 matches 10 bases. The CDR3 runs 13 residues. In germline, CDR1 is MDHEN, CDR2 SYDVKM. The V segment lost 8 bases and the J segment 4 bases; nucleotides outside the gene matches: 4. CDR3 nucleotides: TGTGCCAGCGGTTCTAGCGGGAGAGAGACCCAGTACTTC. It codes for CASGSSGRETQYF.

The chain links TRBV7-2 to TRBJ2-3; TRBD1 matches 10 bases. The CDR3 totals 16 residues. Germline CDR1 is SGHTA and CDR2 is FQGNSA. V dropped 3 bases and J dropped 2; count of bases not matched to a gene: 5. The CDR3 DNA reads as TGTGCCAGCAGCTTGCACGGGACAGGGGTCACAGATACGCAGTATTTT. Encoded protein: CASSLHGTGVTDTQYF.

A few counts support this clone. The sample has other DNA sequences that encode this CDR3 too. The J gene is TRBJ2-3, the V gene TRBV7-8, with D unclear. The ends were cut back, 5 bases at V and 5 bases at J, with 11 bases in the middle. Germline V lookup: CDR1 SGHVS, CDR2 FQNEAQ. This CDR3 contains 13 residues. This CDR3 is CASSPRSVDTQYF. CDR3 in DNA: TGTGCCAGCAGCCCCAGATCCGTAGATACGCAGTATTTT.

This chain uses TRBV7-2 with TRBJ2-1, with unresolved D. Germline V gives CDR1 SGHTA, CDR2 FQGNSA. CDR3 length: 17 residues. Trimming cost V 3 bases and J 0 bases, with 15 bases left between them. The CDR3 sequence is CASSFFGIVSSYNEQFF. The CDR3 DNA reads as TGTGCCAGCAGCTTCTTTGGGATAGTTAGCTCCTACAATGAGCAGTTCTTC. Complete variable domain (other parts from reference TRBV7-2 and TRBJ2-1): GAGVSQSPSNKVTEKGKDVELRCDPISGHTALYWYRQSLGQGLEFLIYFQGNSAPDKSGLPSDRFSAERTGGSVSTLTIQRTQQEDSAVYLCASSFFGIVSSYNEQFFGPGTRLTVL.

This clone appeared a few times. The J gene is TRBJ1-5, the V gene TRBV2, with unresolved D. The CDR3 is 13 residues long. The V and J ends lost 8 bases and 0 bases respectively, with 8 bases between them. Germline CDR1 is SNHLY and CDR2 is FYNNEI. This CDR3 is CASGTDSNQPQHF. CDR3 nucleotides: TGTGCCAGCGGCACGGATAGCAATCAGCCCCAGCATTTT.

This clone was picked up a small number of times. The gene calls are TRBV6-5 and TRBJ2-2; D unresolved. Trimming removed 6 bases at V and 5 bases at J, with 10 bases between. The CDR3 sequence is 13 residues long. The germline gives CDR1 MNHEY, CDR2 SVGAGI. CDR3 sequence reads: CASRQRRTGELFF. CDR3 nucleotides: TGTGCCAGCAGGCAACGCAGGACCGGGGAGCTGTTTTTT.

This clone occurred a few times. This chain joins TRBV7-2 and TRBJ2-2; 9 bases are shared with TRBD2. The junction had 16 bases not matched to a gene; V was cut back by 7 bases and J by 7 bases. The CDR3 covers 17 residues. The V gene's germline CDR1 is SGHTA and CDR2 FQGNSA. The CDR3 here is CASTYPWVAGVGGELFF. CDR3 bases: TGTGCCAGCACTTACCCGTGGGTAGCGGGAGTTGGCGGGGAGCTGTTTTTT.

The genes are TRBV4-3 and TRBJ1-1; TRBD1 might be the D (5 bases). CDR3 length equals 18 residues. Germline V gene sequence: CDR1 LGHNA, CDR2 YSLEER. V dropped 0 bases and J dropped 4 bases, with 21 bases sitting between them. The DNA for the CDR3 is TGCGCCAGCAGCCAAGAGGCCGGGACGGCCTTTAGGGGCACTGAAGCTTTCTTT. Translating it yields CASSQEAGTAFRGTEAFF.

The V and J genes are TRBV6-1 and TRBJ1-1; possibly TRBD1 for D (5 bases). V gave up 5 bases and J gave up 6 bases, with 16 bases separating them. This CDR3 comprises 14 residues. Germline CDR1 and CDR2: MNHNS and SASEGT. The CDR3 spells CASSFTGYTAEAFF. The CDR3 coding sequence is TGTGCCAGCAGTTTCACAGGCTACACCGCTGAAGCTTTCTTT.

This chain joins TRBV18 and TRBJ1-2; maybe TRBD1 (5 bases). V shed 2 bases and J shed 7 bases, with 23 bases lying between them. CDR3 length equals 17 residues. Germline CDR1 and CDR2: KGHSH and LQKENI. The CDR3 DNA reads TGTGCCAGCTCACCAGCGCTGACGAGGGGTGTTGCTTCTGGCTACACCTTC. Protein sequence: CASSPALTRGVASGYTF. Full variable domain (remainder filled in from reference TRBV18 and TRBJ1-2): NAGVMQNPRHLVRRRGQEARLRCSPMKGHSHVYWYRQLPEEGLKFMVYLQKENIIDESGMPKERFSAEFPKEGPSILRIQQVVRGDSAAYFCASSPALTRGVASGYTFGSGTRLTVV.

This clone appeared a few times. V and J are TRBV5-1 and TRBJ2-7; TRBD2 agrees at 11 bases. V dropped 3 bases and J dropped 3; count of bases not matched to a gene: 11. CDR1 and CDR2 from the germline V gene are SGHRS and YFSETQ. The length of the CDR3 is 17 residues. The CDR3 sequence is CASSSGNSGRAIYEQYF. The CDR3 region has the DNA TGCGCCAGCAGCTCGGGGAATAGCGGGAGGGCCATCTACGAGCAGTACTTC.

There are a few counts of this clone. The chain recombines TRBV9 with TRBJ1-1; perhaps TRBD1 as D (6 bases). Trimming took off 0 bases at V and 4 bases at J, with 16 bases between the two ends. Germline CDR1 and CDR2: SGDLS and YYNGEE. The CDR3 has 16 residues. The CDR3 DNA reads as TGTGCCAGCAGCGTAGCCCCCGGCAGGGGAGGCACTGAAGCTTTCTTT. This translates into CASSVAPGRGGTEAFF. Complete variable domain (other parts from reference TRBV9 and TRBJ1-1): DSGVTQTPKHLITATGQRVTLRCSPRSGDLSVYWYQQSLDQGLQFLIQYYNGEERAKGNILERFSAQQFPDLHSELNLSSLELGDSALYFCASSVAPGRGGTEAFFGQGTRLTVV.

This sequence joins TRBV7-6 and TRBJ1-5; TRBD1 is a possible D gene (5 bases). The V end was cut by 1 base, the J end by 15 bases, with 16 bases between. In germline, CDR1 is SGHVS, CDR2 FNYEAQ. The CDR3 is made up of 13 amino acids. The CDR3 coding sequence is TGTGCCAGCAGCTTAGGGAGGGCAGGGACTCCGCATTTT. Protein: CASSLGRAGTPHF.

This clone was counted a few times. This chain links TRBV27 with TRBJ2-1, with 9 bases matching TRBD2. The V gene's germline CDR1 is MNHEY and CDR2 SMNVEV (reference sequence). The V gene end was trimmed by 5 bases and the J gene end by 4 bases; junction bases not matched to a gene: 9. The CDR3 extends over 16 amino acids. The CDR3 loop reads CASSLGGGAAYNEQFF. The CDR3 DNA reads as TGTGCCAGCAGTCTAGGCGGGGGGGCGGCTTACAATGAGCAGTTCTTC.

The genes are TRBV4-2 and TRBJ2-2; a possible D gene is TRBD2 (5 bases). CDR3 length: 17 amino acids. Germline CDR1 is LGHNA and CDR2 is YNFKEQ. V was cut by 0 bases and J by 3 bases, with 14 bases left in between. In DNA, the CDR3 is TGTGCCAGCAGCCAAGATCTAGCATCTGGCTACACCGGGGAGCTGTTTTTT. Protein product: CASSQDLASGYTGELFF.

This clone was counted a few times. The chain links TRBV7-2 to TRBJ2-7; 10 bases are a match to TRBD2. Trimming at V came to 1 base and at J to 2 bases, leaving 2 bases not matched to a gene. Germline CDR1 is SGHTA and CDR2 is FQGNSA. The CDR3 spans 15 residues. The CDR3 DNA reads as TGTGCCAGCAGCTTAGAAGGGACTAGCGCCTACGAGCAGTACTTC. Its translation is CASSLEGTSAYEQYF.